Listed here is a single T cell receptor (beta chain). The sample belongs to a study of blood T cell repertoires in COVID-19. Study summary: Acute-phase and convalescent COVID-19 samples originated in the United States, Italy and Spain. Sources were T cells, B-cell-depleted T cells, or PBMCs; the material itself was cDNA or gDNA.

As originally analysed: How many nucleated cells were present was estimated from reference gene primer amplification. Some clones are missing from TCRdb's copy, which holds only in-frame ones; the method was immunoSEQ multiplex PCR. The V and J calls and the clone size are those of that table, but D and trimming were determined from the DNA. The profile shows more than 85,000 clones, over 75% of them singletons. The CDR3 covers 16 residues. The germline CDR1 and CDR2 sequences are LNHDA and SQIVND (reference sequence). V was trimmed by 5 bases and J by 1 base, leaving 17 bases between them. This clonotype originated in a woman aged 50 to 60 with acute or convalescent COVID-19. J is TRBJ1-1 and V is TRBV19; weak D call: TRBD1 (5 bases). Sequenced: peripheral blood. CDR3 amino acids: CASSLGAGNKNTEAFF. As DNA, the CDR3 is TGTGCCAGTAGTCTTGGGGCAGGGAACAAGAACACTGAAGCTTTCTTT.